Listed below are T cell receptor beta chains from one sample, sequenced in a study of a mutant IDH1 vaccine in newly diagnosed glioma. Only in-frame clones appear in the TCRdb table, and some are missing; sequencing was by immunoSEQ multiplex PCR. Of about 54,000 clones in the sample, around 80% are singletons; the top ten hold 3% to 4%. Their antigens remain unidentified. The sample consisted of PBMCs, taken from a glioma patient whose treatment included an IDH1 peptide vaccine. These receptors were collected from a man aged 25 to 40 with glioma. CDR3s leave out the opening cysteine and the closing phenylalanine or tryptophan. Clone size is given for some rows only: seen once, a few or many times, or a class if the clone is expanded.

TRBJ2-3	TRBV5-1	NA	ASREGQPQGTQY
TRBJ2-3	TRBV6-4	few	ASRTSGGADTQY
TRBJ1-5	TRBV19	few	ASSMGGYRVDQPQH
TRBJ2-1	TRBV10-1	NA	ASSERDRGLNEQF
TRBJ2-3	TRBV5-1	NA	ASKLAGGPVTDTQY
TRBJ1-2	TRBV9	few	ASSLLDDYGYT
TRBJ2-1	TRBV5-5	NA	ASSLGTSGGALNEQF
TRBJ2-7	TRBV7-9	NA	ASSLVAGAYEQY
TRBJ2-7	TRBV7-9	NA	ASSLPSSGSSYEQY
TRBJ2-7	TRBV29-1	NA	SVGTGQGAYEQY
TRBJ1-2	TRBV25-1	NA	ASSGDRGQYGYT
TRBJ1-4	TRBV12-5	NA	ASGPPRAGKFNEKLF
TRBJ1-3	TRBV19	NA	ASSIQGQTIDSGNTIY
TRBJ2-6	TRBV28	NA	ASRRTDRSGANVLT
TRBJ1-1	TRBV28	few	ASSLSPRNTEAF
TRBJ2-5	TRBV6-5	NA	ASSYGRRQETQY
TRBJ2-7	TRBV4-1	NA	ASSQQFAGTGVYEQY
TRBJ1-2	TRBV30	NA	AWSVHLMEGVYGYT
TRBJ1-1	TRBV5-1	few	ASSFRHENTEAF
TRBJ2-5	TRBV4-2	once	ASSQEARGGETQY
TRBJ1-1	TRBV5-1	NA	ASSLRRPGQGHGDTEAF
TRBJ2-5	TRBV5-1	NA	ASSLTGQTNGETQY
TRBJ1-6	TRBV7-2	NA	ASSLVISYNSPLH
TRBJ1-4	TRBV2	NA	ASSPRRGLNEKLF
TRBJ1-5	TRBV12-5	few	ASGLGTGVNQPQH
TRBJ2-3	TRBV6-6	NA	ASSYPPSTDTQY
TRBJ2-5	TRBV5-4	NA	ASSILLAGGSKETQY
TRBJ2-1	TRBV4-2	NA	ASSQVQDNEQF
TRBJ2-5	TRBV2	NA	ASSPWDPDQETQY
TRBJ1-1	TRBV14	NA	ASSQDWGAYTEAF
TRBJ1-5	TRBV18	few	ASSLAPGQGKGNQPQH
TRBJ1-3	TRBV11-2	NA	ASSSGPQVENTIY
TRBJ1-2	TRBV29-1	NA	SVERQKDYGYT
TRBJ2-5	TRBV9	NA	ASSVRAGGRETQY
TRBJ1-2	TRBV15	NA	ATSRVTGREAVGYT
TRBJ1-2	TRBV4-2	NA	ASSQARGGIYGYT
TRBJ1-1	TRBV19	NA	ASSSGTAVGRNTEAF
TRBJ1-1	TRBV7-9	few	ASSSRGTEAF
TRBJ2-2	TRBV19	NA	AIGRGSTGELF
TRBJ2-1	TRBV7-9	NA	ASSKGSSYNEQF
TRBJ2-1	TRBV6-4	few	ASSDSENNEQF
TRBJ1-4	TRBV2	NA	ASSFKQGTNEKLF
NA	TRBV28	NA	ASSNRGPQSYEQY